The clone carrying this TCR beta chain was detected a few times. Healthy and HIV-negative, the adult donors had no recent acute infections or vaccinations. Adults of Caucasian background living in Nashville, Tennessee made up all donors. The data stem from a study of shared clonotypes between healthy human individuals. Unsorted PBMC samples were amplified in replicate PCRs containing roughly 300 ng DNA, 30,000 to 35,000 T cell genomes. Assay used: immunoSEQ multiplex PCR; TCRdb lists only in-frame clones, some missing. The repertoire includes about 450,000 clones, 75% to 85% of them detected once, and around 13% sits in the top ten. V was cut by 1 base and J by 7 bases, with 14 bases left in between. CDR1 and CDR2 from the germline V gene are SGHTA and FQGNSA. The CDR3 has 15 amino acids.

This sequence joins TRBV7-2 and TRBJ2-1, with D possibly being TRBD2 (6 bases). Sequenced sample: PBMCs. The sequence was obtained from a woman in her 40s in good health. Some clones in this sample may be carry-over from other donors' samples. The CDR3: CASSLGTTHLNEQFF. CDR3 DNA: TGTGCCAGCAGCTTAGGGACTACCCATTTGAATGAGCAGTTCTTC.